These 9 T cell receptor beta chains originate from one sample sequenced in a study of shared clonotypes between healthy human individuals. Method: immunoSEQ multiplex PCR; TCRdb's copy keeps in-frame clones and lacks some. The sample has about half a million clones; more than 70% are singletons. Source material: PBMCs. These receptors were taken from a woman aged 40 to 50 in good health. Some clones in this sample may be carry-over from other donors' samples.

The chain employs TRBV29-1 and TRBJ1-2; TRBD1 matches 9 bases. The CDR3 spans 12 residues. Trimming removed 7 bases from V and 3 bases from J; junction bases left unmatched: 3. Per the germline V gene, CDR1 is SQVTM and CDR2 is ANQGSEA. The CDR3 sequence: CSAWTGDYGYTF. Here the CDR3 DNA reads TGCAGCGCCTGGACAGGGGACTATGGCTACACCTTC.

Notes on this clone: It differs at one base from a far larger clone, so likely a read error. The sample has other DNA sequences that encode this CDR3 too. Written as DNA, the CDR3 is TGTGCCAGCAGCCAGAGCTACGAGCAGTACTTC. It yields the protein CASSQSYEQYF. The V call is TRBV4-2, the J call TRBJ2-7, with D unresolved. Germline V gene data show CDR1 as LGHNA and CDR2 as YNFKEQ. This CDR3 comprises 11 residues. Trimming shortened V by 3 bases and J by 3 bases, and 3 bases separated the two germline ends.

The rearrangement joins TRBV7-9 to TRBJ1-5, with a possible D match to TRBD1 (5 bases). V was shortened by 3 bases and J by 5 bases, with 11 bases between the two germline ends. Germline CDR1 reads SEHNR; CDR2 reads FQNEAQ (reference sequence). This CDR3 contains 14 residues. CDR3: CASSFSQGHQPQHF. The CDR3 nucleotides are TGTGCCAGCAGCTTTTCGCAGGGCCATCAGCCCCAGCATTTT.

A remark on this clone: A far bigger clonotype differs at one base, so this is likely a read error. The chain carries TRBV11-2 and TRBJ2-1; D is unresolved. Germline values: CDR1 SGHAT, CDR2 FQNNGV. Trimming cost V 5 bases and J 3 bases, with 11 bases left between them. The CDR3 extends over 14 amino acids. CDR3 region: CASSVLSFYNEQFF. The CDR3 DNA reads as TGTGCCAGCAGCGTACTGTCCTTCTACAATGAGCAGTTCTTC.

The chain couples TRBV29-1 to TRBJ2-3; D perhaps matches TRBD2 (5 bases). Germline CDR1 and CDR2: SQVTM and ANQGSEA. The germline V and J ends were trimmed by 8 bases and 0 bases, with 15 bases remaining between them. This CDR3 spans 14 amino acids. In nucleotides, the CDR3 is TGCAGCATCTCGAGCGGATCTAGCACAGATACGCAGTATTTT. It yields the protein CSISSGSSTDTQYF.

This chain connects TRBV7-9 to TRBJ2-3; possible D gene TRBD1, 6 bases. This CDR3 region has 16 residues. Germline lookup yields CDR1 SEHNR and CDR2 FQNEAQ (reference sequence). Trimming stripped 5 bases from V and 1 base from J, with 16 bases between. CDR3 in amino acids: CASSPQGLGGTDTQYF. CDR3 bases: TGTGCCAGCAGCCCCCAGGGGCTAGGGGGCACAGATACGCAGTATTTT.

The rearrangement uses TRBV15 and TRBJ2-5, with D perhaps given as TRBD1 or TRBD2 (6 bases each). The CDR3 is 13 amino acids. Germline CDR1 is LNHNV and CDR2 is YYDKDF (reference sequence). V shed 8 bases and J shed 5 bases, with 15 bases lying between them. The CDR3 bases are TGTGCCACCGGGACCCGGGGGCGGGAGACCCAGTACTTC. Residues: CATGTRGRETQYF.

V gene TRBV19 combines with J gene TRBJ2-1, with D possibly TRBD2 on 5 matching bases. V lost 6 bases, J lost 0 bases, and 9 bases lay in between. CDR1 is LNHDA and CDR2 is SQIVND in the germline V gene (reference sequence). There are 14 residues in the CDR3. CDR3 nucleotides: TGTGCCAGTAGCCGGACTCTCTCCTACAATGAGCAGTTCTTC. Encoded protein: CASSRTLSYNEQFF.

The CDR3 region is CASSVAANTEAFF. CDR3 in DNA: TGCGCCAGCAGTGTCGCTGCGAACACTGAAGCTTTCTTT. The chain recombines TRBV10-2 with TRBJ1-1; D remains unclear. Germline V CDR1 and CDR2: WSHSY, SAAADI. The CDR3 has 13 residues. Trimming took off 4 bases at V and 1 base at J, with 7 bases between the two ends.